Shown below are 11 T cell receptor beta chains from a single sample sequenced in a study of cytomegalovirus exposure and HLA in healthy donors. Both 60 Vbeta primers and 13 Jbeta primers went into the PCR. Repertoires were generated with immunoSEQ multiplex PCR, while TCRdb's copy carries only in-frame clones and drops some. This table has more than 95,000 clones, over 15% appearing once. Sequencing was performed on PBMCs. Receptor source: a female donor in good health and CMV-seropositive.

The chain couples TRBV6-6 to TRBJ1-4; D is undetermined. This CDR3 is 14 amino acids long. The germline V gene has CDR1 MNHNY and CDR2 SVGAGI (reference sequence). With 2 bases removed from V and 7 bases from J, the gap between germline ends came to 11 bases. The CDR3 DNA reads as TGTGCCAGCAGTTACACGGTCTTGAGTGAAAAACTGTTTTTT. Translated, it gives CASSYTVLSEKLFF.

This clone came up a few times. The genes are TRBV5-1 and TRBJ1-5; D remains ambiguous. Trimming took 0 bases from V and 4 from J, leaving 8 bases between them. The CDR3 extends over 14 amino acids. The germline V gene encodes CDR1 SGHRS and CDR2 YFSETQ. Here the CDR3 reads CASSLVPGNQPQHF. The CDR3 DNA reads as TGCGCCAGCAGCTTGGTGCCAGGAAATCAGCCCCAGCATTTT. Filled out from reference TRBV5-1 and TRBJ1-5, the complete variable domain reads KAGVTQTPRYLIKTRGQQVTLSCSPISGHRSVSWYQQTPGQGLQFLFEYFSETQRNKGNFPGRFSGRQFSNSRSEMNVSTLELGDSALYLCASSLVPGNQPQHFGDGTRLSIL.

This clone was counted a few times. This rearrangement joins TRBV5-4 to TRBJ2-2; 8 bases agree with TRBD2. This CDR3 is built from 18 residues. Germline CDR1 is SGHNT and CDR2 is YYREEE (reference sequence). V lost 1 base and J lost 3; bases outside the gene matches: 11. CDR3 sequence reads: CASSLRVGGGLHTGELFF. CDR3 nucleotide sequence: TGTGCCAGCAGCTTGAGGGTCGGGGGGGGCCTCCACACCGGGGAGCTGTTTTTT.

V and J are TRBV25-1 and TRBJ2-7; 8 nucleotides align to TRBD2. J gave up 2 bases and V 6 bases, and 6 bases lay outside the gene matches. The germline V gene encodes CDR1 MGHDK and CDR2 SYGVNS. CDR3 length equals 14 residues. CDR3 residues: CASSDTSGTYEQYF. The DNA of the CDR3 is TGTGCCAGCAGCGACACTAGCGGTACCTACGAGCAGTACTTC.

A few counts support this clone. The rearrangement joins TRBV7-6 to TRBJ2-3, with 9 bases lining up with TRBD1. Losses at the gene ends were 5 bases for V and 4 bases for J; bases not matched to a gene: 4. This CDR3 has 14 amino acids. CDR1 and CDR2 (germline): SGHVS, FNYEAQ. This CDR3 is CASSRGQGADTQYF. The CDR3 DNA follows: TGTGCCAGCAGCCGGGGACAGGGTGCAGATACGCAGTATTTT.

This clone was picked up a small number of times. The chain employs TRBV4-3 and TRBJ2-1, with D maybe TRBD2 (5 bases). Looked up from germline, CDR1 is LGHNA and CDR2 is YSLEER. The CDR3 totals 16 residues. V was shortened by 1 base and J by 4 bases, with 14 bases between the two germline ends. The CDR3 reads CASSQVSGIKYNEQFF. The CDR3 coding sequence is TGCGCCAGCAGCCAAGTTTCGGGGATAAAATACAATGAGCAGTTCTTC.

The J gene is TRBJ2-7, the V gene TRBV27, with 12 nucleotides matching TRBD2. CDR3 size: 16 residues. The germline V gene has CDR1 MNHEY and CDR2 SMNVEV (reference sequence). Germline trimming cut 6 bases from V and 5 bases from J; bases unmatched to any gene: 11. The CDR3 DNA follows: TGTGCCAGCAGAAGACTAGCGGGGGTTTTTAGGGACGAGCAGTACTTC. This codes for CASRRLAGVFRDEQYF.

The chain joins TRBV7-8 to TRBJ2-1, with D perhaps TRBD2 (6 bases). The CDR3 is made up of 12 amino acids. V shed 0 bases and J shed 10 bases, with 7 bases lying between them. CDR1 and CDR2 (germline): SGHVS, FQNEAQ. The CDR3 sequence is CASSLAGREQFF. As DNA, the CDR3 is TGTGCCAGCAGCTTAGCGGGGAGGGAGCAGTTCTTC. The whole variable domain, filled in from reference TRBV7-8 and TRBJ2-1, reads GAGVSQSPRYKVAKRGQDVALRCDPISGHVSLFWYQQALGQGPEFLTYFQNEAQLDKSGLPSDRFFAERPEGSVSTLKIQRTQQEDSAVYLCASSLAGREQFFGPGTRLTVL.

With regard to this clone: The sample has other DNA sequences that encode this CDR3 too. V usage is TRBV4-3 and J usage is TRBJ2-1; D not certain. The CDR3 is 13 amino acids. V dropped 0 bases and J dropped 10 bases, with 10 bases sitting between them. Germline V lookup: CDR1 LGHNA, CDR2 YSLEER. This CDR3 reads CASSQDREAEQFF. The CDR3, as DNA: TGCGCCAGCAGCCAAGACCGTGAGGCCGAGCAGTTCTTC.

This clone was seen a few times. V usage is TRBV27 and J usage is TRBJ2-7; D might be TRBD2 (5 bases). Per the germline V gene, CDR1 is MNHEY and CDR2 is SMNVEV (reference sequence). There are 13 residues in the CDR3. Between the trimmed V and J ends, which lost 1 base and 6 bases, there was a span of 10 bases. CDR3 nucleotide sequence: TGTGCCAGCAGTTTATACGGGGTGAGCGAGCAGTACTTC. It yields the protein CASSLYGVSEQYF.

This rearrangement joins TRBV4-3 to TRBJ1-3, with 7 positions matching TRBD1. The V and J ends lost 0 bases and 3 bases, in that order; junction bases with no gene match: 8. This CDR3 has 17 amino acids. Germline CDR1 LGHNA, CDR2 YSLEER. CDR3 sequence reads: CASSQDFRQGIGNTIYF. Written as DNA, the CDR3 is TGCGCCAGCAGCCAAGACTTTAGACAGGGAATTGGAAACACCATATATTTT.